The clone carrying this T cell receptor beta chain was seen many times. The CDR3 sequence is 13 residues long. Per the germline V gene, CDR1 is SGHVS and CDR2 is FQNEAQ. J was trimmed by 5 bases and V by 4 bases; bases with no gene match: 1. TCRdb itself ran the RT-PCR reads through MiXCR, one entry per CDR3 protein. Seen here are some 500,000 distinct CDR3 sequences, approximately 17% observed once, and the top ten hold 2.5% to 3.5%. This entry is derived from a study of response to subunit inactivated influenza vaccine. The source was CD4+ T cells sorted from PBMCs, collected about 24 months after vaccination. The rearrangement links TRBV7-8 to TRBJ2-1; TRBD1 matches 8 bases. The clonotype comes from a man in his fifties or sixties who received an inactivated influenza vaccine. The CDR3 reads CASSWDRNNEQFF. In DNA form, the CDR3 reads TGTGCCAGCAGCTGGGACAGGAACAATGAGCAGTTCTTC.